The 21 T cell receptor beta chains below all came from one sample that was sequenced in a study of blood T cell repertoires in COVID-19. Sequencing used immunoSEQ multiplex PCR; TCRdb keeps in-frame clones, though not all of them. Here the sample spans 200,000 to 250,000 clones, roughly 87% being singletons. Sequencing was carried out using PBMCs or T cells enriched from blood (not recorded which). The receptor source for this set is a woman aged 25 to 39 with acute COVID-19.

The chain recombines TRBV28 with TRBJ1-2; a possible D gene is TRBD1 (5 bases). The germline CDR1 and CDR2 sequences are MDHEN and SYDVKM. This CDR3 comprises 14 residues. Trimming cost V 6 bases and J 1 base, with 12 bases left between them. The CDR3 nucleotides read TGTGCCAGCAGCGGAGCAGGGCGTAACTATGGCTACACCTTC. Protein sequence: CASSGAGRNYGYTF.

The rearrangement uses TRBV5-4 and TRBJ1-6, with D possibly TRBD1 on 5 matching bases. This CDR3 spans 15 amino acids. V was cut by 2 bases and J by 7 bases, with 13 bases left in between. Germline V gives CDR1 SGHNT, CDR2 YYREEE (reference sequence). CDR3 nucleotide sequence: TGTGCCAGCAGCTTCGGGGGGATTCAGAATTCACCCCTCCACTTT. Translation gives CASSFGGIQNSPLHF.

The CDR3 sequence is CASSSIQVQGETQYF. CDR3 nucleotide sequence: TGTGCCAGCAGCTCAATACAGGTCCAGGGGGAGACCCAGTACTTC. The chain links TRBV7-9 to TRBJ2-5; the D gene is possibly TRBD1 (6 bases). The germline V and J ends were trimmed by 4 bases and 5 bases, with 17 bases remaining between them. Germline V CDR1 and CDR2: SEHNR, FQNEAQ (reference sequence). The CDR3 sequence is 15 residues long.

The V and J genes are TRBV6-1 and TRBJ1-4; D unclear. This CDR3 has 18 amino acids. Between the trimmed V and J ends, which lost 4 bases and 4 bases, there was a span of 22 bases. CDR1 is MNHNS, CDR2 SASEGT, per germline. The CDR3 reads CASSGRTWGNVGNEKLFF. In DNA, the CDR3 is TGTGCCAGCAGTGGTCGGACTTGGGGTAATGTGGGTAATGAAAAACTGTTTTTT.

The chain combines TRBV6-5 with TRBJ1-4; D not certain. Germline CDR1 is MNHEY and CDR2 is SVGAGI. This CDR3 has 15 amino acids. The ends were cut back, 0 bases at V and 8 bases at J, with 13 bases in the middle. CDR3 sequence (DNA): TGTGCCAGCAGTTACTCGGGTCGAGGTCGCGAAAAACTGTTTTTT. It encodes CASSYSGRGREKLFF.

The CDR3 sequence: CASSRLRDRGFGELFF. The CDR3, as DNA: TGTGCCAGCAGCCGCCTCCGGGACAGGGGGTTCGGGGAGCTGTTTTTT. The chain recombines TRBV7-6 with TRBJ2-2, with 11 bases aligning to TRBD1. V shed 5 bases and J 7 bases; nucleotides not matched to a gene: 9. The CDR3 loop spans 16 amino acids. Germline V gene sequence: CDR1 SGHVS, CDR2 FNYEAQ. Using reference TRBV7-6 and TRBJ2-2 for the parts outside the CDR3, the full variable domain is GAGVSQSPRYKVTKRGQDVALRCDPISGHVSLYWYRQALGQGPEFLTYFNYEAQQDKSGLPNDRFSAERPEGSISTLTIQRTEQRDSAMYRCASSRLRDRGFGELFFGEGSRLTVL.

The rearrangement uses TRBV24-1 and TRBJ2-3; 8 nucleotides match TRBD1. CDR3 size: 15 residues. V was pared by 9 bases and J by 1 base, with 8 bases of the junction left unmatched. Germline CDR1 reads KGHDR; CDR2 reads SFDVKD. This chain's CDR3 is CATQMTGVGTDTQYF. CDR3 bases: TGTGCCACCCAGATGACAGGGGTCGGCACAGATACGCAGTATTTT.

This clone was counted a few times. The J gene is TRBJ2-2, the V gene TRBV7-9; the D is unclear. Trimming took off 5 bases at V and 4 bases at J, with 14 bases between the two ends. The CDR3 is 15 residues long. Germline V CDR1 and CDR2: SEHNR, FQNEAQ (reference sequence). The CDR3 loop reads CASSASPIVTGELFF. The DNA of the CDR3 is TGTGCCAGCAGCGCGAGCCCCATTGTCACCGGGGAGCTGTTTTTT.

The chain is built from TRBV7-9 and TRBJ2-2, with 9 bases matching TRBD2. Per the germline V gene, CDR1 is SEHNR and CDR2 is FQNEAQ (reference sequence). V shed 5 bases, J shed 2 bases, and the junction held 9 bases outside the gene matches. The CDR3 extends over 17 amino acids. DNA of the CDR3: TGTGCCAGCAGCAGCCCCCTAGCGGGGAGCAACACCGGGGAGCTGTTTTTT. It yields the protein CASSSPLAGSNTGELFF.

The gene calls are TRBV3-1 (or the pseudogene TRBV3-2) and TRBJ1-1; TRBD1 agrees at 8 bases. Germline-derived CDR1 and CDR2 are LGHDT and YNNKEL (reference sequence). The CDR3 length is 11 residues. Unmatched junction bases numbered 3, after V lost 5 bases and J lost 10 bases. In DNA, the CDR3 is TGTGCCAGCAGCGTCAGGGGGCTAGCTTTCTTT. As protein: CASSVRGLAFF.

This clone appeared many times. V gene TRBV28 combines with J gene TRBJ1-5, with D possibly matching TRBD1 (6 bases). Trimming shortened V by 2 bases and J by 6 bases, and 11 bases separated the two germline ends. The CDR3 has 14 residues. The germline gives CDR1 MDHEN, CDR2 SYDVKM. CDR3 amino acids: CASSLSQGSQPQHF. The CDR3 DNA sequence: TGTGCCAGCAGTTTAAGTCAGGGGAGTCAGCCCCAGCATTTT.

This clone came up a few times. This CDR3 reads CASRGGPQSTEAFF. The CDR3 bases are TGTGCCAGCAGGGGGGGACCCCAAAGCACTGAAGCTTTCTTT. This chain joins TRBV7-9 and TRBJ1-1; a possible D gene is TRBD1 (5 bases). Looked up from germline, CDR1 is SEHNR and CDR2 is FQNEAQ (reference sequence). CDR3 size: 14 residues. V was shortened by 6 bases and J by 4 bases, with 15 bases between the two germline ends. The entire variable domain, with the rest obtained from reference TRBV7-9 and TRBJ1-1, is as follows: DTGVSQNPRHKITKRGQNVTFRCDPISEHNRLYWYRQTLGQGPEFLTYFQNEAQLEKSRLLSDRFSAERPKGSFSTLEIQRTEQGDSAMYLCASRGGPQSTEAFFGQGTRLTVV.

The chain is built from TRBV6-1 and TRBJ1-6, with 9 bases that match TRBD1. Germline-derived CDR1 and CDR2 are MNHNS and SASEGT. The trim removed 2 bases at V and 6 bases at J, leaving 5 bases unmatched. CDR3 length equals 16 residues. The CDR3 DNA sequence: TGTGCCAGCAGTGAATGGGGACAGGGAGGTAATTCACCCCTCCACTTT. Translating it yields CASSEWGQGGNSPLHF.

The CDR3 nucleotides read TGCGCCAGCAGCCCCGGGACTAGCGGGAGTACCCACTACAATGAGCAGTTCTTC. The encoded protein is CASSPGTSGSTHYNEQFF. The chain joins TRBV4-3 to TRBJ2-1; TRBD2 aligns across 14 bases. Germline CDR1 is LGHNA and CDR2 is YSLEER. There are 18 residues in the CDR3. V trimming: 4 bases; J trimming: 3 bases; junction bases outside the gene matches: 8.

This clone was counted once. The genes are TRBV4-1 and TRBJ2-1; D call uncertain. The germline V gene has CDR1 MGHRA and CDR2 YSYEKL. Trimming pared 1 base from V and 7 bases from J, leaving 8 bases between. This CDR3 has 13 residues. In nucleotides, the CDR3 is TGCGCCAGCAGCCAAGTTCCCCTGAATGAGCAGTTCTTC. It encodes CASSQVPLNEQFF.

The rearrangement links TRBV6-5 to TRBJ1-1; D not certain. CDR1 is MNHEY and CDR2 is SVGAGI in the germline V gene. Trimming stripped 10 bases from V and 1 base from J, with 13 bases between. The CDR3 has 13 amino acids. CDR3 coding DNA: TGTGCCACCCACCTGTTGGCGAACACTGAAGCTTTCTTT. It is translated as CATHLLANTEAFF.

This clone came up once. The V gene is TRBV19, the J gene TRBJ1-2; 7 bases map to TRBD1. Germline-derived CDR1 and CDR2 are LNHDA and SQIVND (reference sequence). Germline trimming cut 3 bases from V and 4 bases from J; bases unmatched to any gene: 5. CDR3 length: 14 amino acids. CDR3: CASSIDRDTYGYTF. The CDR3 coding sequence is TGTGCCAGTAGTATCGACAGGGACACCTATGGCTACACCTTC.

V and J are TRBV7-9 and TRBJ2-7; D possibly corresponds to TRBD2 (5 bases). Germline V gene data show CDR1 as SEHNR and CDR2 as FQNEAQ (reference sequence). This CDR3 is built from 14 residues. V was cut by 5 bases and J by 3 bases, with 14 bases left in between. In DNA, the CDR3 is TGTGCCAGCAGCCCCTCGCTCCGGGGCTACGAGCAGTACTTC. Protein sequence: CASSPSLRGYEQYF.

The J gene is TRBJ1-3, the V gene TRBV10-3; D not certain. The CDR3 runs to 14 residues. Germline V gene lookup returns CDR1 ENHRY and CDR2 SYGVKD. V was pared by 2 bases and J by 0 bases, with 5 bases between. CDR3 DNA sequence: TGTGCCATCAGTGAGGACTACTCTGGAAACACCATATATTTT. Translated, it gives CAISEDYSGNTIYF.

The chain carries TRBV12-3 or TRBV12-4 and TRBJ1-1; no definite D call. The CDR3 is 11 residues long. V lost 6 bases and J 8 bases, leaving 10 bases between the germline ends. CDR3 nucleotide sequence: TGTGCCAGCAGCCGAGGGTCAGAAGCTTTCTTT. It encodes CASSRGSEAFF.

The V gene is TRBV4-3, the J gene TRBJ1-3; 8 nucleotides align to TRBD1. Germline CDR1 LGHNA, CDR2 YSLEER. CDR3 size: 17 residues. The V segment lost 1 base and the J segment 4 bases; nucleotides outside the gene matches: 9. In nucleotides, the CDR3 is TGCGCCAGCAGCCAAGTTCCTGGCAGGGGGCACGGAAACACCATATATTTT. It codes for CASSQVPGRGHGNTIYF.